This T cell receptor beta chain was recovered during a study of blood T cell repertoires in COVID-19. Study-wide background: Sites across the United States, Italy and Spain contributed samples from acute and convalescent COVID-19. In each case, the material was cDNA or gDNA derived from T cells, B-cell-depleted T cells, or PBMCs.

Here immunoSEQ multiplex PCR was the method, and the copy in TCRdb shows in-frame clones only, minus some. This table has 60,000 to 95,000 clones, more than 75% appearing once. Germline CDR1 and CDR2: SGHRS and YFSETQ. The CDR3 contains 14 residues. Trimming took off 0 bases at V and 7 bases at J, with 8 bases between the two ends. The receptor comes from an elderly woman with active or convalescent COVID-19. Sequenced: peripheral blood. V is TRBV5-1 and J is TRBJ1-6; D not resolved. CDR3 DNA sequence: TGCGCCAGCAGCTTGGAGGGAGGCAATTCACCCCTCCACTTT. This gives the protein CASSLEGGNSPLHF.